The next 31 T cell receptor beta chains were all read from a single sample in a study of spatial heterogeneity in lung cancer. Time point indicated: sample taken at primary tumor resection. Without sorting, whole RNA was sequenced from tumor, nontumor lung or frozen PBMC. TCRdb re-called the 5' RACE reads through MiXCR, storing one row per CDR3 protein. The sample contains more than 35,000 distinct CDR3 sequences, roughly 5.6% of which appear only once. The source material was PBMCs, sampled at surgery. The receptors shown here come from a female donor with early-stage non-small cell lung cancer.

Remarks on this clonotype: With a much larger clone just one base away, this may be a read error. The rearrangement uses TRBV2 and TRBJ1-2; possibly TRBD1 for D (5 bases). Germline values: CDR1 SNHLY, CDR2 FYNNEI. The length of the CDR3 is 13 residues. The CDR3 DNA reads as TGTGTCAGCCCCCGGGACGGCAACTATGGCTACACCTTC. It is translated as CVSPRDGNYGYTF.

About this clonotype: A much larger clone is a single base away; this may be a read error. The chain couples TRBV28 to TRBJ1-1, with D unclear. V lost 2 bases to trimming and J lost 7 bases, with 11 bases between them. CDR1 is MDHEN and CDR2 is SYDVKM in the germline V gene. The CDR3 runs to 13 residues. The CDR3 loop reads CASSLGRAYEAFF. As DNA, the CDR3 is TGTGCCAGCAGTTTAGGAAGGGCGTATGAAGCTTTCTTT.

This clonotype was counted ten times or more. The chain is built from TRBV12-3 or TRBV12-4 and TRBJ2-3, with 10 nucleotides matching TRBD2. J lost 1 base, V lost 0 bases, and 4 bases had no gene match. The CDR3 has 17 amino acids. The CDR3 reads CASSLAVGLAGTDTQYF. The CDR3 DNA reads as TGTGCCAGCAGTTTAGCTGTAGGACTAGCGGGCACAGATACGCAGTATTTT.

This clonotype was observed many times. CDR3 protein: CASSEPENQPQHF. CDR3 nucleotides: TGTGCCAGCAGTGAGCCAGAGAATCAGCCCCAGCATTTT. The chain is built from TRBV6-2 or TRBV6-3 and TRBJ1-5; D ambiguous. The CDR3 is 13 amino acids. Germline assignment: CDR1 MNHEY and CDR2 SVGEGT. Trimming removed 5 bases from V and 4 bases from J, with 9 bases in between.

This clonotype has ten or more counts. The chain couples TRBV7-2 to TRBJ2-1; D call uncertain. Germline V gives CDR1 SGHTA, CDR2 FQGNSA. Trimming cost V 3 bases and J 15 bases, with 18 bases left between them. The CDR3 has 13 residues. Here the CDR3 reads CASSFNSRSNAFF. The CDR3 nucleotides read TGTGCCAGCAGCTTTAACAGCCGTAGCAACGCGTTCTTC.

This clonotype was picked up many times. V gene TRBV4-1 combines with J gene TRBJ2-1; D remains ambiguous. The CDR3 length is 16 residues. V lost 0 bases and J 0 bases, leaving 9 bases between the germline ends. Germline V gene data show CDR1 as MGHRA and CDR2 as YSYEKL. The CDR3 region is CASSQESTISYNEQFF. The CDR3 nucleotides read TGCGCCAGCAGCCAAGAAAGTACCATCTCCTACAATGAGCAGTTCTTC.

This chain links TRBV7-6 with TRBJ1-4, with D perhaps TRBD1 (6 bases). The CDR3 has 15 residues. Germline-derived CDR1 and CDR2 are SGHVS and FNYEAQ. V lost 6 bases and J lost 8, with 19 bases in between. The CDR3 nucleotides read TGTGCCAGCAGTCCATCCGGGGGGCTGGGAGAAAAACTGTTTTTT. This sequence encodes CASSPSGGLGEKLFF.

This clonotype was detected ten times or more. The chain combines TRBV27 with TRBJ2-3; D remains ambiguous. CDR1 is MNHEY and CDR2 is SMNVEV in the germline V gene (reference sequence). This CDR3 region has 14 residues. The ends were cut back, 3 bases at V and 5 bases at J, with 12 bases in the middle. CDR3 DNA: TGTGCCAGCAGTTTGGAGCCTAAAGTAGATACGCAGTATTTT. Translated, it gives CASSLEPKVDTQYF.

This clonotype appeared once. The rearrangement uses TRBV13 and TRBJ2-3; 8 bases are shared with TRBD1. The CDR3 is made up of 13 amino acids. CDR1 PRHDT and CDR2 FYEKMQ come from the germline V gene (reference sequence). V gave up 7 bases and J gave up 2 bases; unmatched junction bases: 2. The CDR3 loop reads CASKGQATDTQYF. For the CDR3, the DNA is TGTGCCAGCAAGGGACAGGCCACAGATACGCAGTATTTT.

DNA of the CDR3: TGTGCCAGCAGGCTGGACAGTAACTATGGCTACACCTTC. Encoded protein: CASRLDSNYGYTF. V and J are TRBV2 and TRBJ1-2; D possibly corresponds to TRBD1 (6 bases). V lost 6 bases and J 1 base, leaving 9 bases between the germline ends. Germline CDR1 SNHLY, CDR2 FYNNEI. The CDR3 loop spans 13 amino acids.

This clonotype was recorded many times. The V and J genes are TRBV28 and TRBJ1-1; TRBD1 agrees at 7 bases. Germline assignment: CDR1 MDHEN and CDR2 SYDVKM. This CDR3 has 15 amino acids. V shed 4 bases and J 4 bases; nucleotides not matched to a gene: 9. The CDR3 spells CASSSRQGLGTEAFF. As DNA, the CDR3 is TGTGCCAGCAGTTCCAGACAGGGATTGGGCACTGAAGCTTTCTTT.

By frequency in the sample, this clonotype is medium-sized. The rearrangement uses TRBV2 and TRBJ2-5, with D uncertain. The ends were cut back, 0 bases at V and 4 bases at J, with 6 bases in the middle. CDR1 and CDR2 from the germline V gene are SNHLY and FYNNEI. This CDR3 has 13 amino acids. Here the CDR3 DNA reads TGTGCCAGCAGTGAAGCGCTTAGAGAGACCCAGTACTTC. This sequence encodes CASSEALRETQYF. Looking up the rest from reference TRBV2 and TRBJ2-5 gives the full variable domain: EPEVTQTPSHQVTQMGQEVILRCVPISNHLYFYWYRQILGQKVEFLVSFYNNEISEKSEIFDDQFSVERPDGSNFTLKIRSTKLEDSAMYFCASSEALRETQYFGPGTRLLVL.

In this sample, this clonotype turned up many times. This chain uses TRBV1 with TRBJ2-5. TRBV1 is a known pseudogene. The CDR3 length is 17 residues. CDR3 sequence: CTSSQDQHPGDQETQYF. CDR3 nucleotides: TGCACCAGCAGCCAAGATCAGCACCCAGGGGACCAAGAGACCCAGTACTTC.

This clonotype came up a few times. The chain combines TRBV6-5 with TRBJ2-3; D gene uncertain. The CDR3 totals 13 residues. CDR1 and CDR2 from the germline V gene are MNHEY and SVGAGI. Trimming removed 0 bases at V and 6 bases at J, with 7 bases between. CDR3 residues: CASSYSLVDTQYF. Written as DNA, the CDR3 is TGTGCCAGCAGTTACTCGTTAGTCGATACGCAGTATTTT.

This clonotype was detected ten times or more. J is TRBJ2-3 and V is TRBV11-2; D is tentatively TRBD1 or TRBD2 (5 bases each). The CDR3 has 15 residues. CDR1 SGHAT and CDR2 FQNNGV come from the germline V gene. V gave up 4 bases and J gave up 2 bases, with 13 bases separating them. CDR3 residues: CASSSGGGFTDTQYF. The DNA of the CDR3 is TGTGCCAGCAGCTCCGGTGGGGGTTTCACAGATACGCAGTATTTT.

This chain joins TRBV5-6 and TRBJ2-7; no clear D. Germline assignment: CDR1 SGHDT and CDR2 YYEEEE. The CDR3 loop spans 14 amino acids. The germline V and J ends were trimmed by 1 base and 5 bases, with 13 bases remaining between them. The CDR3 DNA follows: TGTGCCAGCAGCTTGTACGGCAGATGGGACGAGCAGTACTTC. It translates to CASSLYGRWDEQYF.

This clonotype was seen only a few times. The rearrangement links TRBV6-1 to TRBJ2-1, with D unclear. This CDR3 has 13 residues. Germline V gene sequence: CDR1 MNHNS, CDR2 SASEGT. The V and J ends lost 6 bases and 1 base respectively, with 7 bases between them. CDR3 protein: CASRGLSYNEQFF. DNA for the CDR3: TGTGCCAGCAGGGGGTTATCCTACAATGAGCAGTTCTTC.

The table lists this clonotype with many counts. The rearrangement links TRBV20-1 to TRBJ2-7, with 8 bases fitting TRBD2. The CDR3 has 14 residues. CDR1 and CDR2 (germline): DFQATT, SNEGSKA (reference sequence). Trimming cost V 5 bases and J 2 bases; bases outside gene matches: 8. The CDR3 DNA reads as TGCAGTGCTTGGCGGGGGGCCACTCCCTACGAGCAGTACTTC. Its translation: CSAWRGATPYEQYF.

This clonotype was recorded many times. In DNA, the CDR3 is TGTGCCAGCAGCACATCCCGACTAGCGGGGACCCTTTGGTTCTTC. The encoded protein is CASSTSRLAGTLWFF. The chain employs TRBV11-2 and TRBJ2-1; 11 bases align to TRBD2. The V segment lost 5 bases and the J segment 15 bases; nucleotides outside the gene matches: 15. Germline V gene sequence: CDR1 SGHAT, CDR2 FQNNGV. This CDR3 region has 15 residues.

This clonotype appeared many times. V is TRBV7-9 and J is TRBJ2-5; 9 positions match TRBD2. This CDR3 comprises 13 residues. V trimming: 5 bases; J trimming: 5 bases; junction bases outside the gene matches: 3. Germline V gives CDR1 SEHNR, CDR2 FQNEAQ (reference sequence). Here the CDR3 reads CASSQRGEETQYF. DNA for the CDR3: TGTGCCAGCAGCCAGCGGGGGGAGGAGACCCAGTACTTC. The full variable domain, its missing parts supplied by reference TRBV7-9 and TRBJ2-5, is DTGVSQNPRHKITKRGQNVTFRCDPISEHNRLYWYRQTLGQGPEFLTYFQNEAQLEKSRLLSDRFSAERPKGSFSTLEIQRTEQGDSAMYLCASSQRGEETQYFGPGTRLLVL.

There are many counts of this clonotype. J is TRBJ1-2 and V is TRBV7-9; 7 bases are a match to TRBD1. Germline values: CDR1 SEHNR, CDR2 FQNEAQ (reference sequence). The CDR3 runs 15 residues. The ends lost 5 bases at V and 1 base at J; junction bases unmatched: 7. The CDR3 spells CASSEWDRDNYGYTF. CDR3 sequence (DNA): TGTGCCAGCAGCGAATGGGACAGAGATAACTATGGCTACACCTTC. Using reference TRBV7-9 and TRBJ1-2 for the parts outside the CDR3, the full variable domain is DTGVSQNPRHKITKRGQNVTFRCDPISEHNRLYWYRQTLGQGPEFLTYFQNEAQLEKSRLLSDRFSAERPKGSFSTLEIQRTEQGDSAMYLCASSEWDRDNYGYTFGSGTRLTVV.

This clonotype was counted ten times or more. The chain is built from TRBV24-1 and TRBJ2-1; D tentatively fits TRBD1 or TRBD2 (5 bases each). V was trimmed by 9 bases and J by 0 bases, leaving 8 bases between them. The CDR3 is 13 residues long. Germline V CDR1 and CDR2: KGHDR, SFDVKD. The DNA for the CDR3 is TGTGCCACCCATGGGGGCTCCTACAATGAGCAGTTCTTC. Protein product: CATHGGSYNEQFF.

This clonotype was recorded many times. Compared with germline, one end of the junction differs, possibly owing to a read error. This chain connects TRBV5-1 to TRBJ2-5, with TRBD2 as a possible D gene (5 bases). Per germline, CDR1 SGHRS and CDR2 YFSETQ. The CDR3 extends over 15 amino acids. The CDR3 region is CASSAGGSSLEAQYF. The CDR3 nucleotides are TGCGCCAGCAGCGCGGGCGGGTCTAGCCTAGAGGCCCAGTACTTC. Filled out from reference TRBV5-1 and TRBJ2-5, the complete variable domain reads KAGVTQTPRYLIKTRGQQVTLSCSPISGHRSVSWYQQTPGQGLQFLFEYFSETQRNKGNFPGRFSGRQFSNSRSEMNVSTLELGDSALYLCASSAGGSSLEAQYFGPGTRLLVL.

This clonotype was observed at least ten times. The chain recombines TRBV4-3 with TRBJ1-2, with D possibly matching TRBD1 (5 bases). The CDR3 length is 16 residues. Looked up from germline, CDR1 is LGHNA and CDR2 is YSLEER. V was shortened by 0 bases and J by 7 bases, with 18 bases between the two germline ends. CDR3 nucleotide sequence: TGCGCCAGCAGCCAAGATCGGGGGATGGAGGGAGGTGGCTACACCTTC. It codes for CASSQDRGMEGGGYTF.

This clonotype was counted ten times or more. The chain carries TRBV12-3 or TRBV12-4 and TRBJ1-1; 9 nucleotides align to TRBD1. The junction had 1 base not matched to a gene; V was cut back by 3 bases and J by 8 bases. This CDR3 spans 12 amino acids. The CDR3 coding sequence is TGTGCCAGCAGTTTGGGGACAGGGGAAGCTTTCTTT. Translation gives CASSLGTGEAFF.

V is TRBV5-1 and J is TRBJ2-7; 8 nucleotides line up with TRBD1. This CDR3 is 14 amino acids long. V shed 3 bases and J 4 bases; nucleotides not matched to a gene: 6. Germline assignment: CDR1 SGHRS and CDR2 YFSETQ. CDR3 in DNA: TGCGCCAGCAGCTACGGGACAGGAGTTTACGAGCAGTACTTC. It specifies CASSYGTGVYEQYF.

This clonotype was counted many times. V is TRBV7-3 and J is TRBJ2-5; 8 nucleotides line up with TRBD2. With V trimmed by 0 bases and J by 4 bases, 4 bases remained unmatched. This CDR3 has 15 residues. Germline CDR1 and CDR2: SGHTA and FQGTGA. Here the CDR3 reads CASSLTSGEGETQYF. The CDR3 nucleotides are TGTGCCAGCAGCTTAACTAGCGGGGAGGGAGAGACCCAGTACTTC. The variable domain in full, with the rest retrieved from reference TRBV7-3 and TRBJ2-5, is GAGVSQTPSNKVTEKGKYVELRCDPISGHTALYWYRQSLGQGPEFLIYFQGTGAADDSGLPNDRFFAVRPEGSVSTLKIQRTERGDSAVYLCASSLTSGEGETQYFGPGTRLLVL.

This clonotype was counted a few times. The gene calls are TRBV2 and TRBJ2-3; 10 bases align to TRBD2. The J segment lost 6 bases and the V segment lost 8 bases, leaving 11 bases of the junction unmatched. This CDR3 is 15 amino acids long. Germline V gene lookup returns CDR1 SNHLY and CDR2 FYNNEI. The CDR3 DNA reads TGTGCCAGCCGAAACGGGACTAGCGTTGTTGATACGCAGTATTTT. The encoded protein is CASRNGTSVVDTQYF. The full variable domain, rest sourced from reference TRBV2 and TRBJ2-3, is EPEVTQTPSHQVTQMGQEVILRCVPISNHLYFYWYRQILGQKVEFLVSFYNNEISEKSEIFDDQFSVERPDGSNFTLKIRSTKLEDSAMYFCASRNGTSVVDTQYFGPGTRLTVL.

This clonotype was found many times. The V gene is TRBV4-1, the J gene TRBJ2-1; D might be TRBD1 (6 bases). This CDR3 spans 16 amino acids. Germline values: CDR1 MGHRA, CDR2 YSYEKL. V lost 1 base and J lost 2, with 12 bases in between. The CDR3 sequence is CASSQVGQGTYNEQFF. The DNA for the CDR3 is TGCGCCAGCAGCCAAGTAGGCCAGGGGACCTACAATGAGCAGTTCTTC.

The V and J genes are TRBV12-3 or TRBV12-4 and TRBJ1-5, with D hard to call. Trimming left V 3 bases short and J 4 bases short, with 10 bases between. The CDR3 sequence is 14 residues long. The CDR3 reads CASSLTRLNQPQHF. The CDR3 nucleotides are TGTGCCAGCAGTTTGACCCGGCTTAATCAGCCCCAGCATTTT.

This clonotype has at least ten counts. V and J are TRBV5-1 and TRBJ2-7, with a tentative D call TRBD1 (6 bases). V was trimmed by 1 base and J by 7 bases, leaving 18 bases between them. Germline loops: CDR1 SGHRS, CDR2 YFSETQ. The CDR3 loop spans 15 amino acids. DNA for the CDR3: TGCGCCAGCAGCTTGCAGGGGACGGCTTTTCTGGAGCAGTACTTC. It codes for CASSLQGTAFLEQYF.